One and the same sample provided the 21 T cell receptor beta chains below, sequenced in a study of vaccination and CD4 T cells after COVID-19. The Oncomine TCR Beta short-read assay was what sequenced the DNA obtained from cultured CD4+ T cells. Using its own MiXCR run on the PCR reads, TCRdb lists one record per CDR3 protein. The repertoire holds around 14,000 distinct CDR3 sequences, roughly half seen once, with around 13% in the top ten. Antigens of these TCRs are unknown. Stated treatment: roughly ten-day PBMC culture with coronavirus spike peptide pools or control peptides (ViraFEST assay). The specimen was CD4+ T cells from blood, cultured in vitro. The receptors shown here come from a human donor who had recovered from COVID-19.

The count of this clonotype is one. The chain recombines TRBV7-2 with TRBJ2-7, with TRBD2 matching over 7 bases. The CDR3 consists of 15 residues. Germline V gives CDR1 SGHTA, CDR2 FQGNSA. V lost 0 bases and J lost 7; bases outside the gene matches: 9. Written as DNA, the CDR3 is TGTGCCAGCAGCTTAGCCCAGGGAGGGTGGGGGGAGCAGTACTTC. Protein: CASSLAQGGWGEQYF. Using reference TRBV7-2 and TRBJ2-7 for the parts outside the CDR3, the full variable domain is GAGVSQSPSNKVTEKGKDVELRCDPISGHTALYWYRQSLGQGLEFLIYFQGNSAPDKSGLPSDRFSAERTGGSVSTLTIQRTQQEDSAVYLCASSLAQGGWGEQYFGPGTRLTVT.

This clonotype turned up a few times. V and J are TRBV5-8 and TRBJ2-3, with 9 bases lining up with TRBD2. The length of the CDR3 is 16 residues. Germline CDR1 reads SGHTS; CDR2 reads YDEGEE. The J segment lost 6 bases and the V segment lost 5 bases, leaving 13 bases of the junction unmatched. DNA for the CDR3: TGTGCCAGCAGTTTGTCCCAGACTAGCGGTGGGGATACGCAGTATTTT. It specifies CASSLSQTSGGDTQYF.

This clonotype was seen a few times. Written as DNA, the CDR3 is TGTGCCAGCAGCCTGGGGACAGGGAAAAAAGAGACCCAGTACTTC. Its protein product is CASSLGTGKKETQYF. The V call is TRBV7-3, the J call TRBJ2-5; TRBD1 matches 9 bases. Germline lookup yields CDR1 SGHTA and CDR2 FQGTGA. V lost 5 bases, J lost 3 bases, and 7 bases stayed unmatched. CDR3 length equals 15 residues. The variable domain in full, completed from reference TRBV7-3 and TRBJ2-5, reads GAGVSQTPSNKVTEKGKYVELRCDPISGHTALYWYRQSLGQGPEFLIYFQGTGAADDSGLPNDRFFAVRPEGSVSTLKIQRTERGDSAVYLCASSLGTGKKETQYFGPGTRLLVL.

This sequence joins TRBV20-1 and TRBJ2-1; 8 nucleotides match TRBD2. V shed 0 bases and J 6 bases; nucleotides not matched to a gene: 7. Germline lookup yields CDR1 DFQATT and CDR2 SNEGSKA (reference sequence). The CDR3 sequence is 15 residues long. The CDR3 sequence is CSARDIGRATNEQFF. The CDR3 DNA sequence: TGCAGTGCTAGAGATATCGGGAGGGCTACCAATGAGCAGTTCTTC.

The chain links TRBV7-9 to TRBJ2-7; TRBD2 aligns across 10 bases. The germline V gene has CDR1 SEHNR and CDR2 FQNEAQ (reference sequence). CDR3 length: 13 residues. With 4 bases clipped from V and 3 bases from J, the junction kept 0 bases outside the gene matches. In DNA form, the CDR3 reads TGTGCCAGCAGCTCTAGCGGGAGCTACGAGCAGTACTTC. It encodes CASSSSGSYEQYF.

This clonotype turned up a few times. The rearrangement uses TRBV11-2 and TRBJ1-1; maybe TRBD1 (5 bases). The germline V gene encodes CDR1 SGHAT and CDR2 FQNNGV. Trimming took 2 bases from V and 4 from J, leaving 20 bases between them. The CDR3 loop spans 17 amino acids. CDR3 coding DNA: TGTGCCAGCAGCTTACAGTTGACTCAAAAGGGGTCCACTGAAGCTTTCTTT. Translation: CASSLQLTQKGSTEAFF.

This rearrangement joins TRBV6-1 to TRBJ1-6; D ambiguous. V was cut by 3 bases and J by 11 bases, with 14 bases left in between. Per germline, CDR1 MNHNS and CDR2 SASEGT. The CDR3 extends over 14 amino acids. DNA of the CDR3: TGTGCCAGCAGTGATCCGGGCCGGGGTACACCCCTCCACTTT. Translated: CASSDPGRGTPLHF.

V usage is TRBV10-1 and J usage is TRBJ2-2; 9 bases map to TRBD2. V dropped 3 bases and J dropped 11; count of bases not matched to a gene: 4. The CDR3 consists of 13 residues. Germline CDR1 WNHNN, CDR2 SYGVQD (reference sequence). CDR3 sequence (DNA): TGCGCCAGCAGTGATCTGGGGACTAGCGAGCTGTTTTTT. This gives the protein CASSDLGTSELFF.

This clonotype was seen only a few times. V usage is TRBV2 and J usage is TRBJ1-2; perhaps TRBD1 as D (5 bases). Looked up from germline, CDR1 is SNHLY and CDR2 is FYNNEI. The CDR3 runs 15 residues. With 4 bases removed from V and 1 base from J, the gap between germline ends came to 13 bases. CDR3 nucleotide sequence: TGTGCCAGCAGTGGGCAGGGTAGGGGTAACTATGGCTACACCTTC. Translation gives CASSGQGRGNYGYTF.

This clonotype was counted between two and nine times. The V gene is TRBV7-2, the J gene TRBJ1-2; a weak D match, TRBD1 (5 bases). Trimming left V 5 bases short and J 4 bases short, with 20 bases between. The germline gives CDR1 SGHTA, CDR2 FQGNSA. This CDR3 has 16 residues. Written as DNA, the CDR3 is TGTGCCAGCAGCCCCTCAGGGTTCCCCCTCTCCTATGGCTACACCTTC. Translation: CASSPSGFPLSYGYTF. The full variable domain, with the rest looked up from reference TRBV7-2 and TRBJ1-2, is GAGVSQSPSNKVTEKGKDVELRCDPISGHTALYWYRQSLGQGLEFLIYFQGNSAPDKSGLPSDRFSAERTGGSVSTLTIQRTQQEDSAVYLCASSPSGFPLSYGYTFGSGTRLTVV.

The chain combines TRBV7-2 with TRBJ2-2; 7 positions agree with TRBD2. Germline CDR1 SGHTA, CDR2 FQGNSA. Losses at the gene ends were 7 bases for V and 4 bases for J; bases not matched to a gene: 9. This CDR3 has 15 amino acids. The CDR3 bases are TGTGCCAGCACTACGGGGGGTGCTCTCACCGGGGAGCTGTTTTTT. Its translation: CASTTGGALTGELFF.

V gene TRBV2 combines with J gene TRBJ2-7, with D unclear. The CDR3 covers 14 residues. Germline CDR1 reads SNHLY; CDR2 reads FYNNEI. The V and J ends lost 1 base and 4 bases respectively, with 11 bases between them. CDR3 region: CASSEDLSGYEQYF. CDR3 nucleotides: TGTGCCAGCAGTGAAGACCTGTCTGGGTACGAGCAGTACTTC.

The chain couples TRBV6-1 to TRBJ2-2, with a possible D match to TRBD1 (5 bases). There are 13 residues in the CDR3. The germline V gene encodes CDR1 MNHNS and CDR2 SASEGT. V was shortened by 5 bases and J by 6 bases, with 10 bases between the two germline ends. The CDR3 loop reads CASSTWTSGELFF. The CDR3 region has the DNA TGTGCCAGCAGTACCTGGACATCCGGGGAGCTGTTTTTT.

Worth noting for this clonotype: A junction end diverges from the germline sequence, so it may reflect a read error. The chain joins TRBV20-1 to TRBJ2-3; TRBD2 matches at 9 bases. Germline assignment: CDR1 DFQATT and CDR2 SNEGSKA (reference sequence). This CDR3 has 15 residues. CDR3 sequence reads: CSARVPAGGLDTRFF. The CDR3 nucleotides are TGCAGTGCTAGAGTTCCAGCGGGGGGTCTAGATACGCGGTTTTTT.

The chain uses TRBV7-3 and TRBJ2-3; possibly TRBD1 for D (6 bases). Germline CDR1 SGHTA, CDR2 FQGTGA. The V and J ends lost 5 bases and 5 bases respectively, with 8 bases between them. This CDR3 is 12 amino acids long. DNA of the CDR3: TGTGCCAGCAGCGCAGGGGTAGATACGCAGTATTTT. It specifies CASSAGVDTQYF.

This clonotype showed up just a few times. This rearrangement joins TRBV20-1 to TRBJ1-5; 7 bases align to TRBD1. Unmatched junction bases numbered 4, after V lost 1 base and J lost 4 bases. CDR1 and CDR2 from the germline V gene are DFQATT and SNEGSKA (reference sequence). This CDR3 contains 14 residues. The CDR3 region has the DNA TGCAGTGCTAGAGGTTCGACAGGGAATCAGCCCCAGCATTTT. Protein sequence: CSARGSTGNQPQHF.

Only a few counts were recorded for this clonotype. The chain has TRBV20-1 and TRBJ1-5; D gene ambiguous. Looked up from germline, CDR1 is DFQATT and CDR2 is SNEGSKA (reference sequence). Trimming took off 2 bases at V and 4 bases at J, with 12 bases between the two ends. The CDR3 sequence is 14 residues long. Here the CDR3 DNA reads TGCAGTGCTAGATTCGGAGGCACTAATCAGCCCCAGCATTTT. It is translated as CSARFGGTNQPQHF.

The V and J genes are TRBV20-1 and TRBJ2-1; D is unclear. V dropped 3 bases and J dropped 7 bases, with 7 bases sitting between them. Germline V gene lookup returns CDR1 DFQATT and CDR2 SNEGSKA (reference sequence). The CDR3 runs to 11 residues. CDR3 sequence reads: CSASKGNEQFF. The CDR3 DNA reads TGCAGTGCTAGTAAGGGAAATGAGCAGTTCTTC.

The CDR3 protein is CASSFDRGSPGYTF. The CDR3, as DNA: TGTGCCAGCAGCTTTGACAGGGGGTCGCCAGGCTACACCTTC. The V gene is TRBV5-4, the J gene TRBJ1-2; TRBD1 agrees at 9 bases. The CDR3 length is 14 residues. Germline V gene data show CDR1 as SGHNT and CDR2 as YYREEE (reference sequence). V was clipped by 2 bases and J by 8 bases; unmatched bases: 7.

This clonotype appeared a few times. The genes are TRBV12-3 or TRBV12-4 and TRBJ1-2; D ambiguous. This CDR3 region has 12 residues. V dropped 2 bases and J dropped 0 bases, with 1 base sitting between them. The CDR3 is CASSLTNYGYTF. The CDR3 coding sequence is TGTGCCAGCAGTTTAACTAACTATGGCTACACCTTC.

The chain joins TRBV2 to TRBJ1-2; D uncertain. Trimming cost V 3 bases and J 0 bases, with 11 bases left between them. Per the germline V gene, CDR1 is SNHLY and CDR2 is FYNNEI. The CDR3 is made up of 15 amino acids. Written as DNA, the CDR3 is TGTGCCAGCAGTGACAGTCTGAGTGCTAACTATGGCTACACCTTC. Protein product: CASSDSLSANYGYTF.